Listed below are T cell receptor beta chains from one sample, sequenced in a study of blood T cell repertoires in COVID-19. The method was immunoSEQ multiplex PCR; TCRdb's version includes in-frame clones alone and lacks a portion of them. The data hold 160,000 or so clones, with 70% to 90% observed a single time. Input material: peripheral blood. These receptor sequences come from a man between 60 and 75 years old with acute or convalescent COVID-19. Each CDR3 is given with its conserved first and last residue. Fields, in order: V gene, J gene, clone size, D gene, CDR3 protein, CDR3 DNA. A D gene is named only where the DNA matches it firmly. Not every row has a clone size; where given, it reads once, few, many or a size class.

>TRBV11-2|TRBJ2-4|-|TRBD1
CASRPGGAKNIQYF
TGTGCCAGCCGCCCAGGGGGAGCCAAAAACATTCAGTACTTC
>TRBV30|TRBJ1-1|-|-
CAWSRDRQFMNTEAFF
TGTGCCTGGAGTCGAGACAGACAATTCATGAACACTGAAGCTTTCTTT
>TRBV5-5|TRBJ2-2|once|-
CASSNFLTGELFF
TGTGCCAGCAGCAACTTTCTCACCGGGGAGCTGTTTTTT
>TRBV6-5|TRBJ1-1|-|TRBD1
CASSPTGLNTEAFF
TGTGCCAGCAGCCCGACAGGGTTGAACACTGAAGCTTTCTTT
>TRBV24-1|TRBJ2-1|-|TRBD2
CATIGGDYNEQFF
TGTGCCACCATCGGGGGGGACTACAATGAGCAGTTCTTC
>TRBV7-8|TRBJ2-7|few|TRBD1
CASSLGGQAPYEQYF
TGTGCCAGCAGCTTAGGGGGACAGGCGCCCTACGAGCAGTACTTC
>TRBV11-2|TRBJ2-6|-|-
CASSLTGSSTSGANVLTF
TGTGCCAGCAGCTTAACAGGGTCTTCTACCTCTGGGGCCAACGTCCTGACTTTC
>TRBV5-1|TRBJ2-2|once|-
CASRPGTGNTGELFF
TGCGCCAGCAGACCCGGGACTGGCAACACCGGGGAGCTGTTTTTT
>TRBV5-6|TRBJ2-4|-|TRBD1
CASSLYSTGKNIQYF
TGTGCCAGCAGCTTGTATTCGACAGGGAAAAACATTCAGTACTTC
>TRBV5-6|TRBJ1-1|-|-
CASSRTGKAFF
TGTGCCAGCAGCCGAACAGGGAAAGCTTTCTTT
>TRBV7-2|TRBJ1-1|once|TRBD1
CASTTRGTGGAAGTEAFF
TGTGCCAGCACCACCCGAGGGACAGGGGGCGCCGCGGGTACTGAAGCTTTCTTT
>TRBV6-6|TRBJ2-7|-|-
CASSLDINGAYEQYF
TGTGCCAGCAGCTTGGATATAAATGGAGCCTACGAGCAGTACTTC
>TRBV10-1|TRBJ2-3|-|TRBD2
CASSAWRGGLPPTDTQYF
TGCGCCAGCAGTGCTTGGCGGGGGGGCCTGCCTCCCACAGATACGCAGTATTTT
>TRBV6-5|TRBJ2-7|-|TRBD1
CASSTGQGFYEQYF
TGTGCCAGCAGTACGGGACAGGGTTTCTACGAGCAGTACTTC
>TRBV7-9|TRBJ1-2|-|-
CASSQNYGYTF
TGTGCCAGCAGCCAGAACTATGGCTACACCTTC
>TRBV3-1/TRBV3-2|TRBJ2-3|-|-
CASSQTGDTQYF
TGTGCCAGCAGCCAAACAGGAGATACGCAGTATTTT
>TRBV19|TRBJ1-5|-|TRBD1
CASNRGIRGTGYQPQHF
TGTGCCAGTAATCGAGGAATCCGAGGGACAGGGTATCAGCCCCAGCATTTT
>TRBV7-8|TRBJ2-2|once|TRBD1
CAGTGQGSTGELFF
TGTGCCGGGACGGGACAGGGGTCCACCGGGGAGCTGTTTTTT
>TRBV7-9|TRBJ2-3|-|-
CASTLGVAAGDTQYF
TGTGCCAGCACCCTTGGTGTAGCGGCCGGAGATACGCAGTATTTT
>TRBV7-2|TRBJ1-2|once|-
CASSSQGAVAYGYTF
TGTGCCAGCAGCTCCCAAGGGGCGGTAGCCTATGGCTACACCTTC
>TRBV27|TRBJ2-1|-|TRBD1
CASRLRGRLGIDEQFF
TGTGCCAGCAGACTCAGGGGGCGGCTCGGGATCGATGAGCAGTTCTTC
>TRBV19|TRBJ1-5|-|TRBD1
CASSRDRVGRQPQHF
TGTGCCAGTAGTAGGGACAGGGTTGGAAGACAGCCCCAGCATTTT